This TCR beta chain originates from a study of a mutant IDH1 vaccine in newly diagnosed glioma (dated by TCRdb to the early 2020s). Describing the broader study: Patients received eight vaccinations in weeks 1, 3, 5, 7, 11, 15, 19 and 23, corresponding to visits V03 through V10. In the chemotherapy-containing groups, vaccination started alongside temozolomide cycles, whereas in patients who had radiotherapy alone it started 4-6 weeks after radiotherapy. The approximately 30 treated patients were approximately 62% male and around 40% female, with a mean age of approximately 40 years. Prior to enrollment, standard therapy consisting of radiotherapy alone, temozolomide alone, or radiochemotherapy with temozolomide had been administered to patients, with the combination being received by most patients. Peripheral blood samples were drawn at six visits, namely V03 (baseline), V05, V07, V10, V12 and V13. Longitudinal TCRB deep sequencing was done for 25 to 30 treated patients, wherever samples were available for exploratory analyses.

Only one count was recorded for this clone. The antigen it recognizes is unknown. It has no much larger one-base neighbor in the sample; base qualities were not kept. This specimen's time point label, interpreted: week 23, last vaccination. Each vaccine dose, consisting of 300 ug of a 20-mer mutant IDH1 peptide in Montanide, was administered subcutaneously with topical imiquimod. All donors had newly diagnosed IDH1-mutant astrocytomas of WHO grade 3 or 4 that showed loss of nuclear ATRX. The samples were drawn from NOA16, a multicentre, single-arm, open-label phase I trial in Germany that tested a mutant IDH1 peptide vaccine in humans for the first time. The DNeasy Blood and Tissue Kit was used to extract genomic DNA from EDTA blood for TCRB sequencing. Study-wide findings and limitations: PBMC samples for TCRB deep sequencing were selected based on availability. Immune responses induced by the vaccine were seen in around 93% of patients across multiple MHC alleles. Pseudoprogression appeared unrelated to alterations in the top peripheral T cell clonotypes detected by TCRB sequencing. The authors noted that analyses of patient blood samples could not be reproduced because of sample limitations.

Receptors were amplified or captured by the immunoSEQ multiplex PCR assay. Rearranged TCR beta chain sequences were amplified with the hsTCRB Kit following the manufacturer's protocol. Sequencing of TCRB libraries was carried out on an Illumina MiSeq. Turning to the authors' computational methods: Demultiplexing, trimming and gene mapping were performed with the kit vendor's proprietary platform. TCRdb retrieved this table from immuneACCESS and kept in-frame rearrangements only. Not all clones are present; in checked studies, unresolved V genes account for under half, and no reason is known for the remainder. D and trimming were read from the DNA, whereas the V and J calls and clone size are those reported in that table. In this sample the table shows 35,000 to 50,000 clones, approximately 88% of which occur a single time. The ten biggest clones cover 2.4% of the sample. The CDR3 numbers 15 residues from cysteine through phenylalanine. The only DNA kept is the CDR3, 45 bases in frame from the first base. Taken from the germline V gene, the CDR1 and CDR2 loops are SGHDT and YYEEEE. V and J are trimmed by 3 bases and 7 bases, and the gene matches miss 10 bases of the junction.

Sequences were derived from PBMCs, sampled from a glioma patient whose treatment included an IDH1 peptide vaccine. The TCR sequence derives from a woman younger than 35 with glioma. Some clones in this sample may be carry-over from other donors' samples. The V gene is TRBV5-6 and the J gene is TRBJ2-7; 10 bases in between match TRBD1. The bases read TGTGCCAGCAGCTGGAGAGGGACAGGGGATGAGGAGCAGTACTTC. The resulting protein is CASSWRGTGDEEQYF.